Below are 2 T cell receptor beta chains sequenced from a single sample in a study of shared clonotypes between healthy human individuals. Only in-frame clones appear in the TCRdb table, and some are missing; sequencing was by immunoSEQ multiplex PCR. The sample contains some 1,100,000 clones, more than 75% of which appear only once. The sequenced material came from memory CD4+ T cells from PBMCs. Subset described: CD45RA-negative fraction. Receptor source: a young man in good health. Some clones in this sample may be carry-over from other donors' samples.

Here the CDR3 DNA reads TGTGCCAGCAGTTACGAAGACTCCGGAAACACCATATATTTT. Its translation is CASSYEDSGNTIYF. The V call is TRBV9, the J call TRBJ1-3; D ambiguous. There are 14 residues in the CDR3. V was trimmed by 5 bases and J by 4 bases, leaving 13 bases between them. Per germline, CDR1 SGDLS and CDR2 YYNGEE.

The sample holds one count of this clone. The chain joins TRBV11-3 to TRBJ2-1; no definite D call. Germline V CDR1 and CDR2: SGHNT, YENEEA. Trimming shortened V by 5 bases and J by 7 bases, and 9 bases separated the two germline ends. CDR3 length equals 12 residues. CDR3 nucleotides: TGTGCCAGCAGCATCGGACGTAATGAGCAGTTCTTC. Residues: CASSIGRNEQFF.